The clone carrying this TCR beta chain was found a few times. The antigen is not known. What was amplified from RNA transcripts were TCR beta CDR3 regions. Using the HTBI primer set, a first-round RT-PCR was run on the TCR CDR3. Each CDR3 protein is one row after TCRdb ran MiXCR on the multiplex PCR reads. The sample has 550,000 to 650,000 distinct CDR3 sequences, 14% seen once. Criteria for exclusion of patients were uncontrolled infection, other autoimmune disease, pregnancy or lactation. These data belong to a study of T cells in Graves' hyperthyroidism and ophthalmopathy. Study-wide findings and caveats: Blood shared most expanded thyroid clonotypes above 0.001. A model using 13 V-J features told ophthalmopathy apart from stable hyperthyroidism.

Germline CDR1 and CDR2: SQVTM and ANQGSEA. CDR3 length equals 16 residues. V lost 6 bases, J lost 4 bases, and 8 bases stayed unmatched. The rearrangement links TRBV29-1 to TRBJ2-6, with 11 bases that match TRBD1. The TCR originated in a woman aged 40 to 50 with Graves' hyperthyroidism. The sample comprised blood. The CDR3 region is CSVAGQGAKGANVLTF. The CDR3 DNA follows: TGCAGCGTAGCCGGACAGGGGGCGAAGGGGGCCAACGTCCTGACTTTC.